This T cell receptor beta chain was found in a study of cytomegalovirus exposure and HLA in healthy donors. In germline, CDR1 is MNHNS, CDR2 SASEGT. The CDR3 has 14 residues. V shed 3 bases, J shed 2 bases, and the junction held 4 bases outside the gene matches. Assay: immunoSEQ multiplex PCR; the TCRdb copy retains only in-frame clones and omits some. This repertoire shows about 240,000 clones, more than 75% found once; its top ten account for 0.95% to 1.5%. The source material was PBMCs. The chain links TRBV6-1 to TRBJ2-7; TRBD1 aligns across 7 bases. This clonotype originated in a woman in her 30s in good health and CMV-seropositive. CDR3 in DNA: TGTGCCAGCAGTGAGACAGGGTCTACCTACGAGCAGTACTTC. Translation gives CASSETGSTYEQYF.